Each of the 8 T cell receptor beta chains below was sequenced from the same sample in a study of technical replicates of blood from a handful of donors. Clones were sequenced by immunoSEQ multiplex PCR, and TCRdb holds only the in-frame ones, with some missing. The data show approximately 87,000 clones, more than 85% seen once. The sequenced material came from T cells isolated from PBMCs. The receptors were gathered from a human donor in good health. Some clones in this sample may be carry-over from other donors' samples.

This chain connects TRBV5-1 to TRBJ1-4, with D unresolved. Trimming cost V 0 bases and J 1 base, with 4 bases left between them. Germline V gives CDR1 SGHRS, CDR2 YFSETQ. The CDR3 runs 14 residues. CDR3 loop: CASSLAGTNEKLFF. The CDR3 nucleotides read TGCGCCAGCAGCTTGGCAGGAACTAATGAAAAACTGTTTTTT.

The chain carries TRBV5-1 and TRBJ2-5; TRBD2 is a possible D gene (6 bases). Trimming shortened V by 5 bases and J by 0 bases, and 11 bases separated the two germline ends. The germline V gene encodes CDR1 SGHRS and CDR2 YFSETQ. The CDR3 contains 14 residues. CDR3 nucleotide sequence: TGCGCCAGCAGACTAATAGCGGACCAAGAGACCCAGTACTTC. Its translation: CASRLIADQETQYF. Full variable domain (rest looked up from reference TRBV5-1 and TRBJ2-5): KAGVTQTPRYLIKTRGQQVTLSCSPISGHRSVSWYQQTPGQGLQFLFEYFSETQRNKGNFPGRFSGRQFSNSRSEMNVSTLELGDSALYLCASRLIADQETQYFGPGTRLLVL.

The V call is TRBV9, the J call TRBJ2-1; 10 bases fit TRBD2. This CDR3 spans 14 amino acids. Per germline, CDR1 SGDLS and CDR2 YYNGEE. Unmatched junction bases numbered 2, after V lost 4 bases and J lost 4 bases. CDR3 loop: CASSPLAGYNEQFF. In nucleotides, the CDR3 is TGTGCCAGCAGCCCACTAGCGGGATACAATGAGCAGTTCTTC. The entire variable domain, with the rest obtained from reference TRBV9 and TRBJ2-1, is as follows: DSGVTQTPKHLITATGQRVTLRCSPRSGDLSVYWYQQSLDQGLQFLIQYYNGEERAKGNILERFSAQQFPDLHSELNLSSLELGDSALYFCASSPLAGYNEQFFGPGTRLTVL.

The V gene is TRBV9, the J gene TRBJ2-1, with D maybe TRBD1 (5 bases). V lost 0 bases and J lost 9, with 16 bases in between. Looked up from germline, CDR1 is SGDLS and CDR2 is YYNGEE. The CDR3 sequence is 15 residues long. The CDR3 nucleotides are TGTGCCAGCAGCGTAGAGGATCAGGGATTTGGTGAGCAGTTCTTC. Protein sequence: CASSVEDQGFGEQFF. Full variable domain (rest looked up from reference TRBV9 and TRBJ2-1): DSGVTQTPKHLITATGQRVTLRCSPRSGDLSVYWYQQSLDQGLQFLIQYYNGEERAKGNILERFSAQQFPDLHSELNLSSLELGDSALYFCASSVEDQGFGEQFFGPGTRLTVL.

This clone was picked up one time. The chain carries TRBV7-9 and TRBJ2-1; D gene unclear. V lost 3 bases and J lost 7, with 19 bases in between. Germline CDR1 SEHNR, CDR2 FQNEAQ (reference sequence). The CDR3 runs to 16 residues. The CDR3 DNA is TGTGCCAGCAGCTTCTTAGAGGCACTGGATAGGAATGAGCAGTTCTTC. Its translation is CASSFLEALDRNEQFF.

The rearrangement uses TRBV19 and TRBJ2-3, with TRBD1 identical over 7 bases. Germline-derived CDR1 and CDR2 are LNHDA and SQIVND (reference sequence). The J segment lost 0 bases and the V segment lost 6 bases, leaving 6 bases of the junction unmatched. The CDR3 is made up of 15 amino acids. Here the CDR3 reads CASSPGGASTDTQYF. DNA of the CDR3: TGTGCCAGTAGCCCAGGGGGTGCTAGCACAGATACGCAGTATTTT.

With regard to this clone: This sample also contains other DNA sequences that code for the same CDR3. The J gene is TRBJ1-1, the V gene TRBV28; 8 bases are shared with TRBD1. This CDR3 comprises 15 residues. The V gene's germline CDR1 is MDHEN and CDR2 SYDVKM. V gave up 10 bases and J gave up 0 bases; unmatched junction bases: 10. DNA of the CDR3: TGTGCCACCTTCGCTGGACAGGGCTTGAACACTGAAGCTTTCTTT. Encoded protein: CATFAGQGLNTEAFF.

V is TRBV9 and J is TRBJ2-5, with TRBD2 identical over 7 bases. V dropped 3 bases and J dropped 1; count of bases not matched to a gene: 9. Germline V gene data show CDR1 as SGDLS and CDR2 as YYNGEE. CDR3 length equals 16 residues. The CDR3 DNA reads TGTGCCAGCAGCGCACGACTAGCAAGCCCCCAAGAGACCCAGTACTTC. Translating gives CASSARLASPQETQYF.